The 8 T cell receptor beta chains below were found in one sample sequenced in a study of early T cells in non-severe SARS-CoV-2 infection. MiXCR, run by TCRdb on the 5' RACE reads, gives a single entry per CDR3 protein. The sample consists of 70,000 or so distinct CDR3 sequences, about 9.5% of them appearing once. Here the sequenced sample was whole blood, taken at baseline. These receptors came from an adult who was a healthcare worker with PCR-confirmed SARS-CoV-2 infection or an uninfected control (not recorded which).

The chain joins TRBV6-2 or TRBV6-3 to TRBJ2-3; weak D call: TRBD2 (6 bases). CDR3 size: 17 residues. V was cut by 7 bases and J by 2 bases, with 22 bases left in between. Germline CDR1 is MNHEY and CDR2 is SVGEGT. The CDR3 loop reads CASTHKGGGVYTDTQYF. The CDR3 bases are TGTGCCAGCACCCACAAAGGAGGCGGGGTTTACACAGATACGCAGTATTTT.

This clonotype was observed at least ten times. CDR3 region: CASSKIQGVSYEQYF. CDR3 DNA: TGCGCCAGCAGTAAAATCCAAGGGGTCTCCTACGAGCAGTACTTC. The rearrangement links TRBV10-2 to TRBJ2-7; the D gene is possibly TRBD1 (5 bases). Germline-derived CDR1 and CDR2 are WSHSY and SAAADI. V shed 5 bases and J shed 0 bases, with 14 bases lying between them. CDR3 length: 15 residues.

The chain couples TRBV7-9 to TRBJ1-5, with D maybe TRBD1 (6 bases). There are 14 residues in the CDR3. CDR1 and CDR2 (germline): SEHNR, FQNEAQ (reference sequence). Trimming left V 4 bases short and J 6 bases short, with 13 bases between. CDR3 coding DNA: TGTGCCAGCAGCTCCCCAGGGGATGGTCAGCCCCAGCATTTT. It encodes CASSSPGDGQPQHF.

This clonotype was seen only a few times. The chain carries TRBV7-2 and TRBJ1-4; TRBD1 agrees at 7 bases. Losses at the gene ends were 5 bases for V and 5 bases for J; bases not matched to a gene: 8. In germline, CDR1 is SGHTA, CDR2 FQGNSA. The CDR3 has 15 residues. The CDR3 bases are TGTGCCAGCAGCCCTTCAGGGGGGGTAAATGAAAAACTGTTTTTT. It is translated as CASSPSGGVNEKLFF.

The CDR3 loop reads CASSSGQGGTQYF. The CDR3 DNA is TGTGCCAGCAGCTCAGGACAGGGGGGTACCCAGTACTTC. This chain uses TRBV9 with TRBJ2-5, with 10 bases identical to TRBD1. J lost 8 bases, V lost 4 bases, and 5 bases had no gene match. Germline V gene sequence: CDR1 SGDLS, CDR2 YYNGEE. This CDR3 spans 13 amino acids.

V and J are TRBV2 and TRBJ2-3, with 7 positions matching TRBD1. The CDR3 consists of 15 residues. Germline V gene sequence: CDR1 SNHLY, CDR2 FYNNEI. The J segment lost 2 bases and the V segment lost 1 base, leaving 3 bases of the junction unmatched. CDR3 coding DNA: TGTGCCAGCAGTGAAGGCCAGGGGGTCACAGATACGCAGTATTTT. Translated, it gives CASSEGQGVTDTQYF.

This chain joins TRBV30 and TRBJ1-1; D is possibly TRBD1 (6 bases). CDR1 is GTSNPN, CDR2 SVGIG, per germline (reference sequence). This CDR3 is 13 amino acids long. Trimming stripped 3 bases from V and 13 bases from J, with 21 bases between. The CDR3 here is CAWSDKQGLGVFF. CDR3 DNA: TGTGCCTGGAGCGATAAACAGGGATTAGGAGTTTTCTTT.

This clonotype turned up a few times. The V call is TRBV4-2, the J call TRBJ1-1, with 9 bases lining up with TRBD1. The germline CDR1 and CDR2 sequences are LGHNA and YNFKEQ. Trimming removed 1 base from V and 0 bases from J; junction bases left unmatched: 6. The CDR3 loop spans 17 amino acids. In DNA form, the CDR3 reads TGTGCCAGCAGCCAAGGGGGGACAGGGATCATGAACACTGAAGCTTTCTTT. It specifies CASSQGGTGIMNTEAFF.